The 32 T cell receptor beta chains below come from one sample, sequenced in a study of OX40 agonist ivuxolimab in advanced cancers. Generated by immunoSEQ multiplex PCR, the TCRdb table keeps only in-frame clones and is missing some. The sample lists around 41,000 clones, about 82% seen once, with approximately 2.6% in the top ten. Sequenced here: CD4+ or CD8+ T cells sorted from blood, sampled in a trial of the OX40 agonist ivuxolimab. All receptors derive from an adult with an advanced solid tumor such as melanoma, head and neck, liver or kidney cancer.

CDR3 sequence (DNA): TGTGCCAGCAGCTTCGCTAGCGGGAGTTACGAGCAGTACTTC. Translation: CASSFASGSYEQYF. The chain employs TRBV11-1 and TRBJ2-7; 10 nucleotides match TRBD2. Germline CDR1 SGHAT, CDR2 FQDESV (reference sequence). The CDR3 extends over 14 amino acids. V dropped 3 bases and J dropped 4; count of bases not matched to a gene: 3.

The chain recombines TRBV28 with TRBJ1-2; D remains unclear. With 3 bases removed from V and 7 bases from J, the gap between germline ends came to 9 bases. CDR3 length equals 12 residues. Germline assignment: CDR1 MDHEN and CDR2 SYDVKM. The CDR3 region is CASSLLDLGYTF. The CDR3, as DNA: TGTGCCAGCAGTTTGTTGGACCTTGGCTACACCTTC.

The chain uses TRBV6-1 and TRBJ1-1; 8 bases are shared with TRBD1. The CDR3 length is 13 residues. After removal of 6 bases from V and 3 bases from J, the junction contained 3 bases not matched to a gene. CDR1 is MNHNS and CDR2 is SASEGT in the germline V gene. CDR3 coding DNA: TGTGCCAGCAGGATGACAGGGGACACTGAAGCTTTCTTT. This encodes CASRMTGDTEAFF.

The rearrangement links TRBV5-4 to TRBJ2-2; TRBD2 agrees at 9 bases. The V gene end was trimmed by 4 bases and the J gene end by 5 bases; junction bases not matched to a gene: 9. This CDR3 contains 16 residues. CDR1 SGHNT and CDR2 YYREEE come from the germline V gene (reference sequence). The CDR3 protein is CASSAPGLARTGELFF. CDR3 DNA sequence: TGTGCCAGCAGCGCCCCGGGACTAGCTCGGACCGGGGAGCTGTTTTTT.

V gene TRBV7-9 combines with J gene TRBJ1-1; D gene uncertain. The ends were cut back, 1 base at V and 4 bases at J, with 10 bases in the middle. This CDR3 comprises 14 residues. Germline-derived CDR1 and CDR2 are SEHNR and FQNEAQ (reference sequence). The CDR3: CASSLGPRGTEAFF. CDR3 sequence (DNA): TGTGCCAGCAGCTTAGGCCCACGGGGCACTGAAGCTTTCTTT.

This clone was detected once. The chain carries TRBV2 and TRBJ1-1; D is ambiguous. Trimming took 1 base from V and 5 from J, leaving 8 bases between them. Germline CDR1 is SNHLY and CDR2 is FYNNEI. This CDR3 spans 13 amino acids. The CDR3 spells CASSEVRRTEAFF. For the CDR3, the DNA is TGTGCCAGCAGTGAAGTAAGGCGGACTGAAGCTTTCTTT.

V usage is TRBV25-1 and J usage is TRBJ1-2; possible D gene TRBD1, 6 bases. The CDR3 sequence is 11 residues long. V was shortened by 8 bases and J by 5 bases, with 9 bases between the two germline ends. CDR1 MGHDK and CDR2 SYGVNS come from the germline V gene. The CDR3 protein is CASGRGYGYTF. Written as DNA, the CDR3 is TGTGCCAGCGGAAGGGGGTATGGCTACACCTTC.

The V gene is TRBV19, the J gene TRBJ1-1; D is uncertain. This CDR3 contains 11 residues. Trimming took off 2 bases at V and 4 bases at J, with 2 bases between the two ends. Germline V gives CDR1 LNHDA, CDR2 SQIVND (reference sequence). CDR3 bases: TGTGCCAGTAGTATACCCACTGAAGCTTTCTTT. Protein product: CASSIPTEAFF. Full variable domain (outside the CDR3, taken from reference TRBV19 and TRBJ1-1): DGGITQSPKYLFRKEGQNVTLSCEQNLNHDAMYWYRQDPGQGLRLIYYSQIVNDFQKGDIAEGYSVSREKKESFPLTVTSAQKNPTAFYLCASSIPTEAFFGQGTRLTVV.

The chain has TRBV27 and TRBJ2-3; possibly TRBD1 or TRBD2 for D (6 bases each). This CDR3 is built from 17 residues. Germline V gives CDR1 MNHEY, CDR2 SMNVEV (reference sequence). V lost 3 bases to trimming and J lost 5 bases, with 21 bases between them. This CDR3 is CASSFLSSGGGLDTQYF. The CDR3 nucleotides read TGTGCCAGCAGTTTCTTATCGAGCGGAGGGGGGTTAGATACGCAGTATTTT.

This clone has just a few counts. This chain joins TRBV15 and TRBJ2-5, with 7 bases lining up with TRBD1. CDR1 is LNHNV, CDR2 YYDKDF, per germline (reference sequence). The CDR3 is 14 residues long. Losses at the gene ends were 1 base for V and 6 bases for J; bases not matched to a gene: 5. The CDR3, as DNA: TGTGCCACCAGCAGAGGGTTAAGGGGGCAGACCCAGTACTTC. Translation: CATSRGLRGQTQYF.

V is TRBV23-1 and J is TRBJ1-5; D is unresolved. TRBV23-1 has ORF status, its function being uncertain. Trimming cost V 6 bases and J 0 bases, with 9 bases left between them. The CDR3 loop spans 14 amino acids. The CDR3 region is CASRRPDSNQPQHF. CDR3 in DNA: TGCGCCAGCAGGCGACCCGATAGCAATCAGCCCCAGCATTTT.

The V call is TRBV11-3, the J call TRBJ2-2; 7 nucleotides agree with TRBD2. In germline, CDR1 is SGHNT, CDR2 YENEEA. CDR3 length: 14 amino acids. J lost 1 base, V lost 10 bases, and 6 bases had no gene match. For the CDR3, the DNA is TGTGCCACAACACTAGCGCGGAACACCGGGGAGCTGTTTTTT. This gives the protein CATTLARNTGELFF.

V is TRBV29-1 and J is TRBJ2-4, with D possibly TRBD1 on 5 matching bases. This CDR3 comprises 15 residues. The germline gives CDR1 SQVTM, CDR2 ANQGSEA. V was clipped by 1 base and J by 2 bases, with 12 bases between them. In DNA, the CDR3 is TGCAGCGTTGAAGTCCAGGGTGATCCCAAAAACATTCAGTACTTC. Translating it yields CSVEVQGDPKNIQYF.

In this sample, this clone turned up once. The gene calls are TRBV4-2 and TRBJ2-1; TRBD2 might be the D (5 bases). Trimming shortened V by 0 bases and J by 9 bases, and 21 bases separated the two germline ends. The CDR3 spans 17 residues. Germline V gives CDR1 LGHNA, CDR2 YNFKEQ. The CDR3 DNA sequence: TGTGCCAGCAGCCAAGATCAGGTAGTAACTTCTCGGGGTGAGCAGTTCTTC. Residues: CASSQDQVVTSRGEQFF.

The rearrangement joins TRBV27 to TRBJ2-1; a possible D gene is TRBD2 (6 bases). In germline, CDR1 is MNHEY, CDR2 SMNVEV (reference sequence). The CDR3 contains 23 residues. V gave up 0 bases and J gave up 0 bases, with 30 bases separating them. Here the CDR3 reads CASSLSPRLAEIRGIDSYNEQFF. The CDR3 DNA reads TGTGCCAGCAGTTTATCGCCCCGATTAGCGGAGATACGTGGGATCGACTCCTACAATGAGCAGTTCTTC.

The CDR3 sequence is CASSLGQLGNTIYF. DNA of the CDR3: TGTGCCAGCAGCTTGGGGCAGTTAGGAAACACCATATATTTT. The chain links TRBV7-6 to TRBJ1-3, with D perhaps TRBD1 (5 bases). The V and J ends lost 3 bases and 4 bases respectively, with 10 bases between them. This CDR3 spans 14 amino acids. Germline V gives CDR1 SGHVS, CDR2 FNYEAQ. Filled out from reference TRBV7-6 and TRBJ1-3, the complete variable domain reads GAGVSQSPRYKVTKRGQDVALRCDPISGHVSLYWYRQALGQGPEFLTYFNYEAQQDKSGLPNDRFSAERPEGSISTLTIQRTEQRDSAMYRCASSLGQLGNTIYFGEGSWLTVV.

The CDR3 spells CASSQAGGQGLGYGYTF. CDR3 nucleotide sequence: TGTGCCAGCAGCCAAGCGGGGGGACAGGGCTTAGGCTATGGCTACACCTTC. V is TRBV7-9 and J is TRBJ1-2; 9 nucleotides agree with TRBD1. V lost 5 bases, J lost 4 bases, and 14 bases stayed unmatched. The CDR3 is 17 amino acids. The germline V gene has CDR1 SEHNR and CDR2 FQNEAQ (reference sequence).

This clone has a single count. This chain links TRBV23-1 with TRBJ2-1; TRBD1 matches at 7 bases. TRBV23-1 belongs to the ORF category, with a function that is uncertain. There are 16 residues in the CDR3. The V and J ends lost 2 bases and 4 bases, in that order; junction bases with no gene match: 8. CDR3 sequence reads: CASSQNRDRPYNEQFF. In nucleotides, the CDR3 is TGCGCCAGCAGTCAAAACCGGGACAGACCTTACAATGAGCAGTTCTTC.

CDR3 sequence (DNA): TGTGCCAGCAGCTTAGCGGGTGGGAACACCGGGGAGCTGTTTTTT. It codes for CASSLAGGNTGELFF. The V gene is TRBV5-4, the J gene TRBJ2-2; possibly TRBD2 for D (6 bases). The CDR3 length is 15 residues. V was trimmed by 2 bases and J by 1 base, leaving 9 bases between them. In germline, CDR1 is SGHNT, CDR2 YYREEE (reference sequence).

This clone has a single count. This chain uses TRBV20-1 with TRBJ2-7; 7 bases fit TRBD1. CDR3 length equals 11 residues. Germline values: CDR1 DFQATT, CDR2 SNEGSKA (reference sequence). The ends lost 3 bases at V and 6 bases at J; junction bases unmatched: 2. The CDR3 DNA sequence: TGCAGTGCTAGTGACAGGGTCGAGCAGTACTTC. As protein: CSASDRVEQYF.

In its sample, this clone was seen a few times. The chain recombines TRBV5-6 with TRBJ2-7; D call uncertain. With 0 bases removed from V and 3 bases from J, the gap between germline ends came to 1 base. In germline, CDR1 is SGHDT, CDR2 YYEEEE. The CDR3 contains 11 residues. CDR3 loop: CASSLGYEQYF. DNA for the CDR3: TGTGCCAGCAGCTTGGGCTACGAGCAGTACTTC.

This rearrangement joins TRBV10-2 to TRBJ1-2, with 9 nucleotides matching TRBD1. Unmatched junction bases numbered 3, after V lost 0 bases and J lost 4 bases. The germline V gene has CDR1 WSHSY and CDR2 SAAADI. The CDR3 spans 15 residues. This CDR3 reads CASSESGTGIYGYTF. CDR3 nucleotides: TGCGCCAGCAGTGAGTCCGGGACAGGGATCTATGGCTACACCTTC.

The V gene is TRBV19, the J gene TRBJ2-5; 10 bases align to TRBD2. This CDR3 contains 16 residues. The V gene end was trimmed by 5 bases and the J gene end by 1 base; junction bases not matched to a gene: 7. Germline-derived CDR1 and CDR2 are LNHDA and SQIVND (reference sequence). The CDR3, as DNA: TGTGCCAGTAGTCCCCTAGCGGGAGTTGGCCAAGAGACCCAGTACTTC. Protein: CASSPLAGVGQETQYF.

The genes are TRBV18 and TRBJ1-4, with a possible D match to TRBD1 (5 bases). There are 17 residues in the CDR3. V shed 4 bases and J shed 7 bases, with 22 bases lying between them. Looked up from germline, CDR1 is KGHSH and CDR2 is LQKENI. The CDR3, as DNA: TGTGCCAGCTCACTAAGGCGGCCGGGGCCAACGAGTGAAAAACTGTTTTTT. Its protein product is CASSLRRPGPTSEKLFF. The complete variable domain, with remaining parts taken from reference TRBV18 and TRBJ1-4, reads NAGVMQNPRHLVRRRGQEARLRCSPMKGHSHVYWYRQLPEEGLKFMVYLQKENIIDESGMPKERFSAEFPKEGPSILRIQQVVRGDSAAYFCASSLRRPGPTSEKLFFGSGTQLSVL.

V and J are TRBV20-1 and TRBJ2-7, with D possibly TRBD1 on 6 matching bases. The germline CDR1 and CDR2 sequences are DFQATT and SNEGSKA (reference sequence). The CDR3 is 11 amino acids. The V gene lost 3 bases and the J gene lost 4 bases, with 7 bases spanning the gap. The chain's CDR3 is CSASRGYEQYF. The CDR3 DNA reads TGCAGTGCTAGCAGGGGTTACGAGCAGTACTTC.

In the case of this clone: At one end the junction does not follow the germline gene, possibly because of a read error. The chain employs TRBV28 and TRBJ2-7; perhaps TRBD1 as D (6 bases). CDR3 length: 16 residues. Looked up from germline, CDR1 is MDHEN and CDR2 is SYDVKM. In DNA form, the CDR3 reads TGTGCCAGCTTCAGGGTTGGGGGCGGCCCCTCCGACGAGCAGTACTTC. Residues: CASFRVGGGPSDEQYF.

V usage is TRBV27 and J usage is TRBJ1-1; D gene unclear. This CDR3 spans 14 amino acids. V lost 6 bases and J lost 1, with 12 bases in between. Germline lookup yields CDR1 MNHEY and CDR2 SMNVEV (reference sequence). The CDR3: CASRARAGNTEAFF. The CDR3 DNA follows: TGTGCCAGCAGAGCCCGTGCGGGGAACACTGAAGCTTTCTTT.

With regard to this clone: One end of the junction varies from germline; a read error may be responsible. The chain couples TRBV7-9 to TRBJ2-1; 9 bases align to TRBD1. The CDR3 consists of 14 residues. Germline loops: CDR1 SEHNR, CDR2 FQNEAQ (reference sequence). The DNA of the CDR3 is TGTGCCAACAGCCGAACAGGGGGCGGTTATGAGCAGTTCTTC. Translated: CANSRTGGGYEQFF.

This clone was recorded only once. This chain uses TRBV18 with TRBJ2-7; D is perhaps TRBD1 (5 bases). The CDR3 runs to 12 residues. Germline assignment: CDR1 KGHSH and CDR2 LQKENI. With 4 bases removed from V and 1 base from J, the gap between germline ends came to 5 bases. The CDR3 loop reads CASSRTSYEQYF. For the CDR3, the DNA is TGTGCCAGCTCACGGACATCCTACGAGCAGTACTTC.

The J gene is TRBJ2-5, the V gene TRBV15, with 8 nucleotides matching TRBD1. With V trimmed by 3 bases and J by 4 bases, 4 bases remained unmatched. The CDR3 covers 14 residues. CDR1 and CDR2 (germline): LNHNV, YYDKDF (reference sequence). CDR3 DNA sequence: TGTGCCACCAGCAGCGGGACAGGAGGAGAGACCCAGTACTTC. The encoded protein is CATSSGTGGETQYF.

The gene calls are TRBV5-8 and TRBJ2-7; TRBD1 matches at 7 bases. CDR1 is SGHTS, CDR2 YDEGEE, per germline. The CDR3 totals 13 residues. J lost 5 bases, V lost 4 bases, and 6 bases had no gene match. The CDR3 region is CASSPWDRHEQYF. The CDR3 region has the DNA TGTGCCAGCAGCCCCTGGGACAGACACGAGCAGTACTTC. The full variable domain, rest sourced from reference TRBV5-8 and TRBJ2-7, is EAGVTQSPTHLIKTRGQQATLRCSPISGHTSVYWYQQALGLGLQFLLWYDEGEERNRGNFPPRFSGRQFPNYSSELNVNALELEDSALYLCASSPWDRHEQYFGPGTRLTVT.

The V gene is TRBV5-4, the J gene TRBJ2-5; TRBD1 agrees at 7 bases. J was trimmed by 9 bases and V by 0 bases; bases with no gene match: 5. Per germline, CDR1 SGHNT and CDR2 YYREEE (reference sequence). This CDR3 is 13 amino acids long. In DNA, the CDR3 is TGTGCCAGCAGCTTGGCTCCGACAGGGTCCCAGTACTTC. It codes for CASSLAPTGSQYF.